This passage covers 17 T cell receptor beta chains from one sample sequenced in a study of memory CD8 T cells in hepatitis C reinfection. Time point here: peak reinfection, 3 to 8 weeks after reinfection detection. No in vitro expansion preceded TCR sequencing of the sorted cells. Clones were read by immunoSEQ multiplex PCR, and TCRdb kept only the in-frame ones, dropping some. The sample shows some 400 clones, about three quarters of them seen only once. The specimen sequenced was HCV tetramer-positive CD8+ T cells sorted from blood. These receptors were collected from a man in his late teens or twenties with hepatitis C virus infection.

The genes are TRBV15 and TRBJ1-1; 7 positions agree with TRBD1. Germline lookup yields CDR1 LNHNV and CDR2 YYDKDF (reference sequence). This CDR3 spans 17 amino acids. Trimming at V came to 4 bases and at J to 0 bases, leaving 11 bases not matched to a gene. CDR3 DNA: TGTGCCACCAGCACCCTGACGGGACAGAATTTGAACACTGAAGCTTTCTTT. It codes for CATSTLTGQNLNTEAFF.

V usage is TRBV7-9 and J usage is TRBJ1-2; the D gene is possibly TRBD1 (5 bases). Germline assignment: CDR1 SEHNR and CDR2 FQNEAQ (reference sequence). V shed 8 bases and J shed 4 bases, with 14 bases lying between them. The CDR3 loop spans 13 amino acids. CDR3 bases: TGTGCCAGCGGACACACGGACCCCTATGGCTACACCTTC. Amino acid sequence: CASGHTDPYGYTF.

The rearrangement joins TRBV29-1 to TRBJ1-2; the match to TRBD1 covers 9 bases. This CDR3 spans 15 amino acids. CDR1 SQVTM and CDR2 ANQGSEA come from the germline V gene. J gave up 8 bases and V 2 bases, and 12 bases lay outside the gene matches. The CDR3 reads CSVEPNRGQMEGYTF. In nucleotides, the CDR3 is TGCAGCGTTGAACCGAACAGGGGGCAGATGGAGGGCTACACCTTC.

V is TRBV11-2 and J is TRBJ2-5, with 7 bases that match TRBD2. The CDR3 loop spans 17 amino acids. From germline, CDR1 is SGHAT and CDR2 FQNNGV. V dropped 5 bases and J dropped 4; count of bases not matched to a gene: 16. CDR3 sequence: CASSREILAGGGETQYF. The DNA of the CDR3 is TGTGCCAGCAGCCGCGAGATTTTAGCGGGCGGAGGAGAGACCCAGTACTTC.

The J gene is TRBJ1-1, the V gene TRBV28; 8 bases match TRBD1. This CDR3 is built from 15 residues. V dropped 6 bases and J dropped 4; count of bases not matched to a gene: 10. In germline, CDR1 is MDHEN, CDR2 SYDVKM. The CDR3 nucleotides read TGTGCCAGCAGGCCTCCGACAGGGGATGTCACTGAAGCTTTCTTT. Amino acids: CASRPPTGDVTEAFF.

This clone appeared a few times. V is TRBV7-8 and J is TRBJ1-1, with a possible D match to TRBD1 (5 bases). Germline lookup yields CDR1 SGHVS and CDR2 FQNEAQ. The CDR3 totals 13 residues. Trimming pared 4 bases from V and 8 bases from J, leaving 14 bases between. The CDR3 region has the DNA TGTGCCAGCAGCTCCGGGAGGGGAAGCGAAGCTTTCTTT. Amino acids: CASSSGRGSEAFF.

This clone was counted a single time. The chain employs TRBV27 and TRBJ2-7, with TRBD2 matching over 9 bases. Trimming removed 5 bases from V and 2 bases from J; junction bases left unmatched: 7. CDR1 MNHEY and CDR2 SMNVEV come from the germline V gene (reference sequence). The CDR3 totals 15 residues. The CDR3 is CASSLRTSEPYEQYF. The CDR3 DNA is TGTGCCAGCAGTCTTCGGACTAGCGAACCCTACGAGCAGTACTTC.

A few counts support this clone. The chain uses TRBV5-6 and TRBJ1-1; D might be TRBD1 (5 bases). Looked up from germline, CDR1 is SGHDT and CDR2 is YYEEEE. The CDR3 totals 13 residues. The V end was cut by 4 bases, the J end by 4 bases, with 11 bases between. CDR3 amino acids: CASSTGGGTEAFF. CDR3 nucleotides: TGTGCCAGCAGCACGGGGGGGGGCACTGAAGCTTTCTTT.

The CDR3, as DNA: TGTGCCAGCAGTGCCCCGGGACAGTTGTATAATTCACCCCTCCACTTT. Translation: CASSAPGQLYNSPLHF. V usage is TRBV6-6 and J usage is TRBJ1-6, with 7 nucleotides matching TRBD1. V was pared by 5 bases and J by 4 bases, with 8 bases of the junction left unmatched. The CDR3 consists of 16 residues. Germline loops: CDR1 MNHNY, CDR2 SVGAGI (reference sequence).

This clone was seen a handful of times. CDR3 in DNA: TGTGCCAGCTTCCTTTCCGGCACAGATACGCAGTATTTT. Protein product: CASFLSGTDTQYF. The chain is built from TRBV2 and TRBJ2-3; D is unclear. The V end lost 8 bases, the J end lost 1 base, and 10 bases lay between the germline ends. CDR1 is SNHLY, CDR2 FYNNEI, per germline. CDR3 size: 13 residues.

The genes are TRBV4-3 and TRBJ2-1, with 9 positions matching TRBD2. The V segment lost 3 bases and the J segment 6 bases; nucleotides outside the gene matches: 15. The germline gives CDR1 LGHNA, CDR2 YSLEER. The CDR3 totals 18 residues. The CDR3 protein is CASSHEPTSAGGGNEQFF. DNA of the CDR3: TGCGCCAGCAGCCATGAACCAACCTCTGCGGGGGGGGGCAATGAGCAGTTCTTC.

Details on this clone: At one end, the junction sequence differs from germline, possibly due to a read error. Additional DNA sequences in this sample encode the identical CDR3. The chain carries TRBV11-2 and TRBJ2-2; D perhaps matches TRBD2 (5 bases). Germline assignment: CDR1 SGHAT and CDR2 FQNNGV. The CDR3 totals 12 residues. CDR3 sequence: CASTLEVGELFF. CDR3 sequence (DNA): TGCGCCAGCACACTGGAGGTCGGGGAGCTGTTTTTT.

The chain carries TRBV19 and TRBJ2-5, with 10 bases aligning to TRBD1. The V gene end was trimmed by 3 bases and the J gene end by 5 bases; junction bases not matched to a gene: 6. The CDR3 spans 15 residues. The germline V gene encodes CDR1 LNHDA and CDR2 SQIVND (reference sequence). The CDR3 region is CASSIPGQGWETQYF. CDR3 DNA: TGTGCCAGTAGTATTCCGGGACAGGGGTGGGAGACCCAGTACTTC.

In this sample, this clone turned up a few times. This chain joins TRBV6-5 and TRBJ2-7, with 7 bases aligning to TRBD1. Germline trimming cut 3 bases from V and 0 bases from J; bases unmatched to any gene: 5. Looked up from germline, CDR1 is MNHEY and CDR2 is SVGAGI. The CDR3 is 15 residues long. The CDR3 DNA follows: TGTGCCAGCAGTTATGGGCAGGGGGTCTCCTACGAGCAGTACTTC. This sequence encodes CASSYGQGVSYEQYF.

This clone appeared a few times. The chain uses TRBV10-1 and TRBJ2-7; possible D gene TRBD1, 7 bases. CDR1 is WNHNN and CDR2 is SYGVQD in the germline V gene (reference sequence). The CDR3 consists of 15 residues. Trimming cost V 7 bases and J 1 base, with 17 bases left between them. The CDR3: CASIRGQGTSYEQYV. CDR3 DNA: TGCGCCAGCATAAGGGGGCAGGGGACTTCCTACGAGCAGTACGTC.

This chain joins TRBV28 and TRBJ2-1; TRBD2 might be the D (6 bases). The CDR3 has 14 amino acids. V was clipped by 7 bases and J by 5 bases, with 15 bases between them. CDR1 and CDR2 from the germline V gene are MDHEN and SYDVKM. The chain's CDR3 is CASTGRPRDNEQFF. Here the CDR3 DNA reads TGTGCCAGCACTGGGAGGCCGAGGGACAATGAGCAGTTCTTC. Combining the CDR3 with reference TRBV28 and TRBJ2-1 gives the whole variable domain DVKVTQSSRYLVKRTGEKVFLECVQDMDHENMFWYRQDPGLGLRLIYFSYDVKMKEKGDIPEGYSVSREKKERFSLILESASTNQTSMYLCASTGRPRDNEQFFGPGTRLTVL.

The chain couples TRBV14 to TRBJ2-3; a weak D match, TRBD2 (6 bases). Germline V gene sequence: CDR1 SGHDN, CDR2 FVKESK. The CDR3 has 18 amino acids. Between the trimmed V and J ends, which lost 0 bases and 2 bases, there was a span of 18 bases. The CDR3 nucleotides read TGTGCCAGCAGCCAAGACGGTGCGAACGGGGGATACACAGATACGCAGTATTTT. This encodes CASSQDGANGGYTDTQYF.